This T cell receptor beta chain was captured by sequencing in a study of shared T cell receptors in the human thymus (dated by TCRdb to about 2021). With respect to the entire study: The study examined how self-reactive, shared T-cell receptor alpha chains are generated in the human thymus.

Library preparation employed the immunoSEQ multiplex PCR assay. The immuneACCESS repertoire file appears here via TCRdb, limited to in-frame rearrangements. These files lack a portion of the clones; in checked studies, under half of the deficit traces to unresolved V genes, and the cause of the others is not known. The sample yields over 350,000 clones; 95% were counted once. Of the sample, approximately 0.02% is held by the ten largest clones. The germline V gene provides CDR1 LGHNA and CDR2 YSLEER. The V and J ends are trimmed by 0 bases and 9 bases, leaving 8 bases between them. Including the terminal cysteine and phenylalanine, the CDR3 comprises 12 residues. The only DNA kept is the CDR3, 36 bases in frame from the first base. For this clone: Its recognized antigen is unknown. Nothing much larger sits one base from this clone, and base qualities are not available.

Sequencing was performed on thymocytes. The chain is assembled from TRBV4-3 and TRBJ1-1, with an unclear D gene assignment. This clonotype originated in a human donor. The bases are TGCGCCAGCAGCCAAGAAGAAGGGAAAGCTTTCTTT. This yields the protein CASSQEEGKAFF.